Listed here are 15 T cell receptor beta chains from one sample, sequenced in a study of shared clonotypes between healthy human individuals. Profiling relied on immunoSEQ multiplex PCR, and the TCRdb table lists in-frame clones only, not all of them. The table records approximately 940,000 clones, 76% of them present only once. Sequencing was done on a sample of memory CD4+ T cells sorted from blood. Subset of the sample: CD45RA-negative fraction. The receptors derive from a man aged 18-30 years in good health.

The chain joins TRBV29-1 to TRBJ1-4, with TRBD1 matching over 8 bases. The CDR3 consists of 15 residues. Trimming removed 5 bases from V and 0 bases from J; junction bases left unmatched: 5. The V gene's germline CDR1 is SQVTM and CDR2 ANQGSEA. The CDR3: CSVIGQGTTNEKLFF. In DNA form, the CDR3 reads TGCAGCGTTATAGGACAGGGAACAACTAATGAAAAACTGTTTTTT.

This clone appeared a few times. This CDR3 is CASSLESGPQETQYF. The CDR3 DNA sequence: TGTGCCAGCAGCCTCGAGTCGGGGCCTCAAGAGACCCAGTACTTC. This chain links TRBV7-9 with TRBJ2-5; possibly TRBD1 or TRBD2 for D (5 bases each). The CDR3 sequence is 15 residues long. Germline V gives CDR1 SEHNR, CDR2 FQNEAQ (reference sequence). The ends were cut back, 5 bases at V and 2 bases at J, with 15 bases in the middle.

The V gene is TRBV2, the J gene TRBJ2-7, with D possibly TRBD2 on 6 matching bases. The CDR3 length is 14 residues. Germline-derived CDR1 and CDR2 are SNHLY and FYNNEI. The V and J ends lost 4 bases and 3 bases respectively, with 13 bases between them. CDR3 coding DNA: TGTGCCAGCAGTGTAAGTAGCGGATACTACGAGCAGTACTTC. Translation gives CASSVSSGYYEQYF. Supplemented by reference TRBV2 and TRBJ2-7, the full variable domain reads EPEVTQTPSHQVTQMGQEVILRCVPISNHLYFYWYRQILGQKVEFLVSFYNNEISEKSEIFDDQFSVERPDGSNFTLKIRSTKLEDSAMYFCASSVSSGYYEQYFGPGTRLTVT.

The V gene is TRBV7-9, the J gene TRBJ2-3, with D perhaps being TRBD1 or TRBD2 (5 bases each). Germline values: CDR1 SEHNR, CDR2 FQNEAQ (reference sequence). The CDR3 is 14 amino acids. Trimming pared 3 bases from V and 0 bases from J, leaving 7 bases between. The CDR3 spells CASSFWGSTDTQYF. CDR3 bases: TGTGCCAGCAGCTTTTGGGGGAGCACAGATACGCAGTATTTT.

Only one count was recorded for this clone. The CDR3 loop is CASSLRVANYGYTF. In nucleotides, the CDR3 is TGTGCCAGCAGCTTGCGGGTAGCTAACTATGGCTACACCTTC. The chain combines TRBV11-2 with TRBJ1-2; D ambiguous. The V end was cut by 3 bases, the J end by 0 bases, with 8 bases between. This CDR3 is built from 14 residues. The germline V gene encodes CDR1 SGHAT and CDR2 FQNNGV.

The chain combines TRBV4-3 with TRBJ1-6; D gene unclear. Germline V gives CDR1 LGHNA, CDR2 YSLEER. The CDR3 is 15 residues long. V lost 0 bases to trimming and J lost 5 bases, with 8 bases between them. CDR3 protein: CASSQEGENNSPLHF. CDR3 DNA sequence: TGCGCCAGCAGCCAAGAGGGAGAAAATAATTCACCCCTCCACTTT.

In DNA, the CDR3 is TGTGCCAGCAAAGGGTCCCCCACCTCCTGGGGGCGAGGCGGCTACACCTTC. Translation gives CASKGSPTSWGRGGYTF. The chain couples TRBV28 to TRBJ1-2; tentative D call: TRBD1 (6 bases). The CDR3 spans 17 residues. Germline CDR1 and CDR2: MDHEN and SYDVKM. Between the trimmed V and J ends, which lost 7 bases and 8 bases, there was a span of 29 bases.

J is TRBJ2-1 and V is TRBV10-3, with 7 bases fitting TRBD2. With 0 bases clipped from V and 5 bases from J, the junction kept 10 bases outside the gene matches. CDR1 and CDR2 (germline): ENHRY, SYGVKD. CDR3 length equals 17 residues. CDR3 bases: TGTGCCATCAGTGAGTCAGCCGCTAGCGGAGACCACAATGAGCAGTTCTTC. It specifies CAISESAASGDHNEQFF.

The chain recombines TRBV28 with TRBJ2-2; the D gene is possibly TRBD1 (6 bases). Trimming cost V 5 bases and J 4 bases, with 14 bases left between them. Germline lookup yields CDR1 MDHEN and CDR2 SYDVKM. The CDR3 runs 15 residues. The CDR3 DNA sequence: TGTGCCAGCAGTCAAACAGGGATCGGCACCGGGGAGCTGTTTTTT. This codes for CASSQTGIGTGELFF.

V is TRBV4-3 and J is TRBJ2-2; 7 bases align to TRBD1. CDR1 is LGHNA, CDR2 YSLEER, per germline. The CDR3 consists of 16 residues. V shed 0 bases, J shed 0 bases, and the junction held 1 base outside the gene matches. CDR3 nucleotide sequence: TGCGCCAGCAGCCAAGAAGGGGGCCCGAACACCGGGGAGCTGTTTTTT. Encoded protein: CASSQEGGPNTGELFF.

The CDR3 loop reads CARISYEQYF. Written as DNA, the CDR3 is TGTGCCCGAATTTCCTACGAGCAGTACTTC. The J gene is TRBJ2-7, the V gene TRBV5-4, with D uncertain. Germline loops: CDR1 SGHNT, CDR2 YYREEE (reference sequence). This CDR3 region has 10 residues. V shed 10 bases and J shed 1 base, with 6 bases lying between them.

The chain is built from TRBV18 and TRBJ2-3, with TRBD2 as a possible D gene (7 bases). V dropped 1 base and J dropped 4 bases, with 12 bases sitting between them. Germline V gene sequence: CDR1 KGHSH, CDR2 LQKENI. The length of the CDR3 is 15 residues. The CDR3 region is CASSPRGGESDTQYF. The CDR3, as DNA: TGTGCCAGCTCACCACGGGGGGGCGAGTCAGATACGCAGTATTTT.

V usage is TRBV10-3 and J usage is TRBJ2-5, with 11 bases lining up with TRBD2. Unmatched junction bases numbered 11, after V lost 10 bases and J lost 4 bases. This CDR3 has 15 amino acids. Germline V gives CDR1 ENHRY, CDR2 SYGVKD. The CDR3 DNA is TGTGCCACGGCACCGGGACTAGCGGTTGGAGAGACCCAGTACTTC. It specifies CATAPGLAVGETQYF.

V gene TRBV6-5 combines with J gene TRBJ2-7, with D hard to call. Trimming pared 0 bases from V and 3 bases from J, leaving 12 bases between. The CDR3 totals 15 residues. The V gene's germline CDR1 is MNHEY and CDR2 SVGAGI. The CDR3 coding sequence is TGTGCCAGCAGTTACTCGAGAGTCAGTATCTACGAGCAGTACTTC. It encodes CASSYSRVSIYEQYF.

As to this clone: Different DNA sequences within this sample yield the same CDR3. The CDR3 sequence is CAISGQQETQYF. The CDR3 DNA reads as TGTGCCATCAGTGGCCAGCAAGAGACCCAGTACTTC. This chain links TRBV10-3 with TRBJ2-5; D gene ambiguous. The CDR3 length is 12 residues. The V gene lost 4 bases and the J gene lost 2 bases, with 5 bases spanning the gap. In germline, CDR1 is ENHRY, CDR2 SYGVKD.